The 29 T cell receptor beta chains in this list originate from one sample, sequenced in a study of T cell responses to AZD1222 COVID-19 vaccine. Profiled with immunoSEQ multiplex PCR; TCRdb holds only in-frame clones, not every one. The data show 100,000 to 150,000 clones, with around nine tenths seen just once and around 10% held by the top ten. The sequencing here drew on peripheral blood, taken on day 0 of MenACWY control vaccination. The receptor set was obtained from an adult in good health.

This chain links TRBV6-5 with TRBJ1-1; no reliable D call. This CDR3 contains 13 residues. Trimming left V 2 bases short and J 4 bases short, with 8 bases between. Germline V gene lookup returns CDR1 MNHEY and CDR2 SVGAGI. CDR3 DNA sequence: TGTGCCAGCAGTTACCCGGGCCTCACTGAAGCTTTCTTT. Translated: CASSYPGLTEAFF.

In its sample, this clone was seen a few times. V and J are TRBV5-8 and TRBJ1-6, with TRBD1 matching over 7 bases. V lost 6 bases to trimming and J lost 0 bases; unmatched junction nucleotides: 12. The CDR3 has 18 amino acids. Germline CDR1 and CDR2: SGHTS and YDEGEE. CDR3 DNA: TGTGCCAGCACCGGGACAGCGGATTTAGGCTCCTATAATTCACCCCTCCACTTT. Encoded protein: CASTGTADLGSYNSPLHF.

The rearrangement uses TRBV28 and TRBJ1-2; D may be TRBD1 (5 bases). V lost 6 bases, J lost 0 bases, and 11 bases lay in between. CDR3 length: 14 residues. In germline, CDR1 is MDHEN, CDR2 SYDVKM. The CDR3 protein is CASSRDGANYGYTF. For the CDR3, the DNA is TGTGCCAGCAGCAGGGACGGTGCTAACTATGGCTACACCTTC.

The chain recombines TRBV30 with TRBJ2-3; D may be TRBD2 (6 bases). The CDR3 loop spans 15 amino acids. Germline CDR1 is GTSNPN and CDR2 is SVGIG (reference sequence). V lost 0 bases, J lost 0 bases, and 10 bases lay in between. The CDR3: CAWSVGSGSTDTQYF. CDR3 nucleotide sequence: TGTGCCTGGAGTGTCGGAAGCGGGAGCACAGATACGCAGTATTTT. Filled out from reference TRBV30 and TRBJ2-3, the complete variable domain reads SQTIHQWPATLVQPVGSPLSLECTVEGTSNPNLYWYRQAAGRGLQLLFYSVGIGQISSEVPQNLSASRPQDRQFILSSKKLLLSDSGFYLCAWSVGSGSTDTQYFGPGTRLTVL.

The chain joins TRBV5-8 to TRBJ2-1; 7 bases fit TRBD1. The CDR3 contains 15 residues. V was pared by 4 bases and J by 0 bases, with 4 bases of the junction left unmatched. CDR1 is SGHTS, CDR2 YDEGEE, per germline. CDR3 protein: CASSQDRSSYNEQFF. The CDR3, as DNA: TGTGCCAGCAGCCAGGACAGGAGCTCCTACAATGAGCAGTTCTTC.

The chain employs TRBV7-9 and TRBJ2-7; 11 bases fit TRBD1. Germline CDR1 SEHNR, CDR2 FQNEAQ (reference sequence). The length of the CDR3 is 16 residues. V lost 5 bases, J lost 5 bases, and 11 bases stayed unmatched. This CDR3 reads CASSARPGTGGDEQYF. CDR3 in DNA: TGTGCCAGCAGCGCCCGACCCGGGACAGGGGGAGACGAGCAGTACTTC.

This chain connects TRBV7-8 to TRBJ2-1; D gene unclear. Germline lookup yields CDR1 SGHVS and CDR2 FQNEAQ. V lost 8 bases and J 2 bases, leaving 13 bases between the germline ends. This CDR3 is 14 amino acids long. The CDR3 here is CASGARPTYNEQFF. The CDR3 DNA reads as TGTGCCAGCGGCGCGCGACCCACCTACAATGAGCAGTTCTTC.

The V call is TRBV7-2, the J call TRBJ2-2; D not certain. CDR1 SGHTA and CDR2 FQGNSA come from the germline V gene. CDR3 length: 13 residues. V was cut by 2 bases and J by 6 bases, with 7 bases left in between. The CDR3 reads CASSLRISGELFF. DNA of the CDR3: TGTGCCAGCAGCTTAAGGATCTCCGGGGAGCTGTTTTTT.

The chain recombines TRBV19 with TRBJ1-3, with D hard to call. Germline values: CDR1 LNHDA, CDR2 SQIVND (reference sequence). V lost 5 bases and J 0 bases, leaving 14 bases between the germline ends. This CDR3 has 16 residues. CDR3 nucleotides: TGTGCCAGTAGTGATTTGCAGGCGAGCTCTGGAAACACCATATATTTT. Residues: CASSDLQASSGNTIYF.

The chain is built from TRBV27 and TRBJ1-3, with D maybe TRBD1 (5 bases). The ends were cut back, 6 bases at V and 7 bases at J, with 19 bases in the middle. Per germline, CDR1 MNHEY and CDR2 SMNVEV (reference sequence). This CDR3 is 15 amino acids long. The CDR3 is CASSPLASKGNTIYF. The CDR3 coding sequence is TGTGCCAGCAGCCCCCTGGCCAGCAAGGGGAACACCATATATTTT.

The chain combines TRBV3-1 (or the pseudogene TRBV3-2) with TRBJ2-7; D is uncertain. The CDR3 covers 14 residues. Germline V gives CDR1 LGHDT, CDR2 YNNKEL (reference sequence). Deletions cut 0 bases from V and 5 bases from J, with 11 bases between. CDR3 protein: CASSQEPGWHEQYF. In DNA form, the CDR3 reads TGTGCCAGCAGCCAAGAGCCCGGTTGGCACGAGCAGTACTTC.

The V call is TRBV5-1, the J call TRBJ2-7, with TRBD2 identical over 9 bases. The CDR3 sequence is 15 residues long. Trimming took 0 bases from V and 4 from J; bases not matched to a gene: 5. Germline assignment: CDR1 SGHRS and CDR2 YFSETQ. The CDR3 region has the DNA TGCGCCAGCAGCTTGGAAATAGCGGGAGTGTACGAGCAGTACTTC. Protein sequence: CASSLEIAGVYEQYF. Looking up the rest from reference TRBV5-1 and TRBJ2-7 gives the full variable domain: KAGVTQTPRYLIKTRGQQVTLSCSPISGHRSVSWYQQTPGQGLQFLFEYFSETQRNKGNFPGRFSGRQFSNSRSEMNVSTLELGDSALYLCASSLEIAGVYEQYFGPGTRLTVT.

The genes are TRBV7-6 and TRBJ2-2; 7 bases line up with TRBD1. J was trimmed by 3 bases and V by 6 bases; bases with no gene match: 10. CDR3 length equals 16 residues. Germline values: CDR1 SGHVS, CDR2 FNYEAQ. The CDR3 is CASRRPTGLDTGELFF. CDR3 DNA: TGTGCCAGCAGACGGCCGACAGGGCTCGACACCGGGGAGCTGTTTTTT.

The rearrangement links TRBV7-2 to TRBJ2-7; TRBD2 matches at 7 bases. Germline V lookup: CDR1 SGHTA, CDR2 FQGNSA. The CDR3 contains 17 residues. V was clipped by 0 bases and J by 0 bases; unmatched bases: 8. CDR3 nucleotide sequence: TGTGCCAGCAGCTTAGCGATTGCTAGCGGTAGCTCCTACGAGCAGTACTTC. Translation: CASSLAIASGSSYEQYF.

The J gene is TRBJ2-7, the V gene TRBV10-3; 11 positions agree with TRBD1. Germline V gene data show CDR1 as ENHRY and CDR2 as SYGVKD. V was clipped by 8 bases and J by 0 bases; unmatched bases: 0. The CDR3 contains 13 residues. CDR3 sequence: CAIGTGGSYEQYF. The CDR3 bases are TGTGCCATCGGGACAGGGGGCTCCTACGAGCAGTACTTC.

This chain joins TRBV5-6 and TRBJ1-2; D unclear. Trimming pared 2 bases from V and 6 bases from J, leaving 11 bases between. The germline V gene encodes CDR1 SGHDT and CDR2 YYEEEE. The CDR3 loop spans 13 amino acids. CDR3 sequence reads: CASSLGAANGYTF. DNA of the CDR3: TGTGCCAGCAGCTTAGGAGCAGCAAATGGCTACACCTTC.

The chain uses TRBV14 and TRBJ2-7, with unresolved D. Deletions cut 3 bases from V and 2 bases from J, with 11 bases between. Germline V gives CDR1 SGHDN, CDR2 FVKESK. CDR3 size: 14 residues. The CDR3, as DNA: TGTGCCAGCAGCCATTCGACTGGAACCTACGAGCAGTACTTC. Translated, it gives CASSHSTGTYEQYF.

The gene calls are TRBV9 and TRBJ2-2; TRBD2 agrees at 16 bases. Germline V gives CDR1 SGDLS, CDR2 YYNGEE. The CDR3 covers 19 residues. The V gene end was trimmed by 4 bases and the J gene end by 0 bases; junction bases not matched to a gene: 6. The CDR3 region is CASSKGTSGRAANTGELFF. CDR3 nucleotide sequence: TGTGCCAGCAGCAAAGGGACTAGCGGGAGGGCTGCGAACACCGGGGAGCTGTTTTTT.

The V gene is TRBV27, the J gene TRBJ2-7, with D perhaps TRBD2 (7 bases). Trimming removed 2 bases from V and 3 bases from J, with 11 bases in between. Germline CDR1 and CDR2: MNHEY and SMNVEV (reference sequence). This CDR3 region has 14 residues. The CDR3 loop reads CASSLGGALYEQYF. The CDR3 DNA is TGTGCCAGCAGTTTAGGGGGGGCTCTCTACGAGCAGTACTTC.

The chain recombines TRBV7-2 with TRBJ1-1; D is unclear. V was clipped by 2 bases and J by 1 base, with 5 bases between them. Germline CDR1 SGHTA, CDR2 FQGNSA. This CDR3 has 13 residues. CDR3 sequence (DNA): TGTGCCAGCAGCTTACGCCAGAACACTGAAGCTTTCTTT. Translating it yields CASSLRQNTEAFF. The whole variable domain, remainder taken from reference TRBV7-2 and TRBJ1-1, is GAGVSQSPSNKVTEKGKDVELRCDPISGHTALYWYRQSLGQGLEFLIYFQGNSAPDKSGLPSDRFSAERTGGSVSTLTIQRTQQEDSAVYLCASSLRQNTEAFFGQGTRLTVV.

V usage is TRBV5-4 and J usage is TRBJ1-3, with D possibly matching TRBD1 (5 bases). Between the trimmed V and J ends, which lost 1 base and 1 base, there was a span of 6 bases. Germline V gene sequence: CDR1 SGHNT, CDR2 YYREEE (reference sequence). This CDR3 comprises 14 residues. CDR3 in amino acids: CASSLQGSGNTIYF. CDR3 in DNA: TGTGCCAGCAGCTTGCAGGGTTCTGGAAACACCATATATTTT.

The gene calls are TRBV24-1 and TRBJ2-2; tentatively, D is TRBD1 (5 bases). The length of the CDR3 is 12 residues. Germline CDR1 and CDR2: KGHDR and SFDVKD. Trimming shortened V by 5 bases and J by 6 bases, and 6 bases separated the two germline ends. In nucleotides, the CDR3 is TGTGCCACCAGTGCAGGGTCCGGGGAGCTGTTTTTT. Translated, it gives CATSAGSGELFF.

The rearrangement joins TRBV29-1 to TRBJ2-1; D remains ambiguous. CDR3 size: 9 residues. CDR1 is SQVTM, CDR2 ANQGSEA, per germline. V dropped 3 bases and J dropped 9 bases, with 3 bases sitting between them. CDR3 sequence reads: CSVEVEQFF. DNA of the CDR3: TGCAGCGTTGAGGTTGAGCAGTTCTTC.

This chain uses TRBV3-1 (or the pseudogene TRBV3-2) with TRBJ2-1; tentative D call: TRBD2 (6 bases). The CDR3 loop spans 16 amino acids. The germline V gene has CDR1 LGHDT and CDR2 YNNKEL (reference sequence). V was shortened by 4 bases and J by 3 bases, with 16 bases between the two germline ends. The CDR3 nucleotides are TGTGCCAGCAGCCCCCTAGGTAGCGGTAACTACAATGAGCAGTTCTTC. It specifies CASSPLGSGNYNEQFF.

The V and J genes are TRBV27 and TRBJ2-7; D is possibly TRBD1 (6 bases). Germline V gene lookup returns CDR1 MNHEY and CDR2 SMNVEV (reference sequence). This CDR3 is 14 amino acids long. V dropped 3 bases and J dropped 0 bases, with 9 bases sitting between them. In nucleotides, the CDR3 is TGTGCCAGCAGTTTCACAGGGTCCTCCTACGAGCAGTACTTC. Protein product: CASSFTGSSYEQYF.

The J gene is TRBJ2-5, the V gene TRBV2; D may correspond to TRBD1 or TRBD2 (5 bases each). V was shortened by 9 bases and J by 5 bases, with 19 bases between the two germline ends. Germline loops: CDR1 SNHLY, CDR2 FYNNEI. The CDR3 contains 14 residues. In nucleotides, the CDR3 is TGTGCCAGTTTCCTTCTCGGGACGGATGAGACCCAGTACTTC. Translated, it gives CASFLLGTDETQYF.

The V gene is TRBV7-2, the J gene TRBJ2-6; D is ambiguous. Germline loops: CDR1 SGHTA, CDR2 FQGNSA. The CDR3 contains 13 residues. V lost 3 bases, J lost 3 bases, and 3 bases lay in between. The chain's CDR3 is CASSFFGANVLTF. The CDR3 DNA reads TGTGCCAGCAGCTTTTTTGGGGCCAACGTCCTGACTTTC.

V gene TRBV7-8 combines with J gene TRBJ1-1, with 11 bases aligning to TRBD1. The germline gives CDR1 SGHVS, CDR2 FQNEAQ. V was pared by 4 bases and J by 3 bases, with 7 bases of the junction left unmatched. The CDR3 sequence is 16 residues long. As DNA, the CDR3 is TGTGCCAGCAGCTCCCACCGGGACAGGGGGGACACTGAAGCTTTCTTT. This gives the protein CASSSHRDRGDTEAFF. The full variable domain, completed using reference TRBV7-8 and TRBJ1-1, is GAGVSQSPRYKVAKRGQDVALRCDPISGHVSLFWYQQALGQGPEFLTYFQNEAQLDKSGLPSDRFFAERPEGSVSTLKIQRTQQEDSAVYLCASSSHRDRGDTEAFFGQGTRLTVV.

This rearrangement joins TRBV11-2 to TRBJ2-3, with D possibly TRBD2 on 5 matching bases. Germline CDR1 SGHAT, CDR2 FQNNGV. This CDR3 comprises 15 residues. V lost 3 bases and J 1 base, leaving 11 bases between the germline ends. The CDR3 DNA is TGTGCCAGCAGCTTGTCGGATAGCGGCACAGATACGCAGTATTTT. Residues: CASSLSDSGTDTQYF.